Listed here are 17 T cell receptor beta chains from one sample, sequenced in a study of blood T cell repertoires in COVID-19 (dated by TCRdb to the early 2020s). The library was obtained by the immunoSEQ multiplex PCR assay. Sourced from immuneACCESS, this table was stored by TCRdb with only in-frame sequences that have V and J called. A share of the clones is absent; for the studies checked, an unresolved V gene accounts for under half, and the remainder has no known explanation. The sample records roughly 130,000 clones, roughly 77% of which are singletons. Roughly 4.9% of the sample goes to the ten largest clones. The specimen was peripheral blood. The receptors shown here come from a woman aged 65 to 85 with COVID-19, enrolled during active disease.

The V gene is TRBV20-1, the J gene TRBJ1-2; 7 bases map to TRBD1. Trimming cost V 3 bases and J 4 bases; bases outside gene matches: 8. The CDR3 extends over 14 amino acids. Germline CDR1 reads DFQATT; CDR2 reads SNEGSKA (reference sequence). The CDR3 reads CSASRQGGLYGYTF. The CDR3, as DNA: TGCAGTGCTAGTCGACAGGGCGGCCTCTATGGCTACACCTTC.

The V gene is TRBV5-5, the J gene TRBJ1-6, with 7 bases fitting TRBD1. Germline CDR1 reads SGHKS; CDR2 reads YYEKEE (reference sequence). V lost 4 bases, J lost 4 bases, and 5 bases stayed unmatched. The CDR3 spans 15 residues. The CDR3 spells CASSNRGGYNSPLHF. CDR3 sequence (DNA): TGTGCCAGCAGCAACAGGGGCGGGTATAATTCACCCCTCCACTTT.

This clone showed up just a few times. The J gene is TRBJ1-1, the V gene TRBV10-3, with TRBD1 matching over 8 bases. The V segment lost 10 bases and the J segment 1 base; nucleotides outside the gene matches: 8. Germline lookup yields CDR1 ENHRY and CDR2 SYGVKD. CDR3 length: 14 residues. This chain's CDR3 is CATGQGQANTEAFF. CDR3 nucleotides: TGTGCCACCGGACAGGGTCAGGCGAACACTGAAGCTTTCTTT.

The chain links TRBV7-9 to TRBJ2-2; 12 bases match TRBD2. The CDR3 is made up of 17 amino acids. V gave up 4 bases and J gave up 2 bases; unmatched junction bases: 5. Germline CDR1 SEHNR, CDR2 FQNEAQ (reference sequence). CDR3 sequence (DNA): TGTGCCAGCAGCTCACTAGCGGGGGGAGTAAACACCGGGGAGCTGTTTTTT. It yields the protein CASSSLAGGVNTGELFF.

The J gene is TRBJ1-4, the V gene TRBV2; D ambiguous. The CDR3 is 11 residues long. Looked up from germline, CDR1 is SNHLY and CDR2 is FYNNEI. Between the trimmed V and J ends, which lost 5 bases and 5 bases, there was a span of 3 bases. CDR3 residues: CASSPNEKLFF. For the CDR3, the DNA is TGTGCCAGCAGTCCAAATGAAAAACTGTTTTTT.

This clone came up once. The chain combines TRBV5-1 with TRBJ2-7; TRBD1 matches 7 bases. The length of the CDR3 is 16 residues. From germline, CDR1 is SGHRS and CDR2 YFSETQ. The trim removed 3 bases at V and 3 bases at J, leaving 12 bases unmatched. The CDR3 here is CASSSIKTGVLYEQYF. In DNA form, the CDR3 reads TGCGCCAGCAGCTCTATAAAAACAGGGGTCCTCTACGAGCAGTACTTC.

This CDR3 is CASRSRQGSSYEQYF. Written as DNA, the CDR3 is TGTGCCAGCAGGTCCCGACAGGGTTCCTCCTACGAGCAGTACTTC. V gene TRBV6-1 combines with J gene TRBJ2-7; TRBD1 matches 7 bases. Trimming at V came to 6 bases and at J to 0 bases, leaving 8 bases not matched to a gene. The CDR3 runs to 15 residues. Germline CDR1 and CDR2: MNHNS and SASEGT.

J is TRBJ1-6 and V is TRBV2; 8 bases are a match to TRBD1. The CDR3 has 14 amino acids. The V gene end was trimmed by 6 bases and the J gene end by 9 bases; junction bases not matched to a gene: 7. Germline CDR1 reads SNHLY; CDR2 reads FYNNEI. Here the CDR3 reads CASSLGQGPSPLHF. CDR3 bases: TGTGCCAGCAGCCTCGGACAGGGCCCTTCACCCCTCCACTTT.

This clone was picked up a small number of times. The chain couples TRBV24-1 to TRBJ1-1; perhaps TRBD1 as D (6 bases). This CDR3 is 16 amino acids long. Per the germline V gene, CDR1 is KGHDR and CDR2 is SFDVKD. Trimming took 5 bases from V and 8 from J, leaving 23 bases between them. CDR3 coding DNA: TGTGCCACCAGTGGTTTCGGCTTTTCAGGGGCCCTAGAAGCTTTCTTT. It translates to CATSGFGFSGALEAFF.

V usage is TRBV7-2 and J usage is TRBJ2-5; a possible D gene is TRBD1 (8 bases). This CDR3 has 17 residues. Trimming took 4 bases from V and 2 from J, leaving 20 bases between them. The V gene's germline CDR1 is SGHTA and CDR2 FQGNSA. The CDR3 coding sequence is TGTGCCAGCAGCTCCACAGGGGGGGAGTCACCACAAGAGACCCAGTACTTC. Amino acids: CASSSTGGESPQETQYF.

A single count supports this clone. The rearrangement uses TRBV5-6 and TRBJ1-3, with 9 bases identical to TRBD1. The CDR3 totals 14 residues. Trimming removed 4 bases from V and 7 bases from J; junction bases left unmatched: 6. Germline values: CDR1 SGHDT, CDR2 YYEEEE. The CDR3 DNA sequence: TGTGCCAGCAGCAAAGGACAGGGGAGGAACACCATATATTTT. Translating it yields CASSKGQGRNTIYF.

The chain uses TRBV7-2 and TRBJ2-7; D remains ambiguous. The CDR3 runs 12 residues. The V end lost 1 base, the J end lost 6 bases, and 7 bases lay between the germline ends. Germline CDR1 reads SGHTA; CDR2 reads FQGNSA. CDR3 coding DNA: TGTGCCAGCAGCTTAGTGGTTAGCGAGCAGTACTTC. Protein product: CASSLVVSEQYF.

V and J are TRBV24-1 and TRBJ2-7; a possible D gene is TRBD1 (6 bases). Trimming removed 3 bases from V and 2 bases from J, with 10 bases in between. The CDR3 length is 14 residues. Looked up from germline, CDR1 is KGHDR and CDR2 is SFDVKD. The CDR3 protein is CATSDVTGTYEQYF. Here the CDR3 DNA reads TGTGCCACCAGTGATGTGACAGGTACCTACGAGCAGTACTTC.

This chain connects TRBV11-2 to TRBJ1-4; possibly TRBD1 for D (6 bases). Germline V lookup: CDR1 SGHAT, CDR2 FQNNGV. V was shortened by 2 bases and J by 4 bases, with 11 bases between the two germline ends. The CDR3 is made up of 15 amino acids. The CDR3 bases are TGTGCCAGCAGCTTATCCAGGGGCCGTAATGAAAAACTGTTTTTT. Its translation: CASSLSRGRNEKLFF. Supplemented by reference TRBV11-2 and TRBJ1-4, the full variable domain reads EAGVAQSPRYKIIEKRQSVAFWCNPISGHATLYWYQQILGQGPKLLIQFQNNGVVDDSQLPKDRFSAERLKGVDSTLKIQPAKLEDSAVYLCASSLSRGRNEKLFFGSGTQLSVL.

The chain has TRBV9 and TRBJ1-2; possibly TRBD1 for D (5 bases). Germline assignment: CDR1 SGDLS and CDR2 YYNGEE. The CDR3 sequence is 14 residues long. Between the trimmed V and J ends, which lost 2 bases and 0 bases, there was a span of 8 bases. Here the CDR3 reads CASSVDSANYGYTF. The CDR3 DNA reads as TGTGCCAGCAGCGTCGACAGCGCTAACTATGGCTACACCTTC.

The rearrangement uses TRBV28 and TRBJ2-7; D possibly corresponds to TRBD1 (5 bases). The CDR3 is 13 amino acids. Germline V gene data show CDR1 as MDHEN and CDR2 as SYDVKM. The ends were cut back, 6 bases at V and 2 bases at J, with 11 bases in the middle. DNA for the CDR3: TGTGCCAGCAGCTCCCCACAGGCCTACGAGCAGTACTTC. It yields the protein CASSSPQAYEQYF.

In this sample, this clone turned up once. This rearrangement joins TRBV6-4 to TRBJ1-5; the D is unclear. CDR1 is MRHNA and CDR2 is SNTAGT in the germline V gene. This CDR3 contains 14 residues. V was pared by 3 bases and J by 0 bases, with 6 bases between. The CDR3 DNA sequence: TGTGCCAGCAGTGAGTCAATTAGCAATCAGCCCCAGCATTTT. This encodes CASSESISNQPQHF.